A selection of T cell receptor beta chains follows, all from one sample in a study of blood T cell repertoires in COVID-19. Profiled with immunoSEQ multiplex PCR; TCRdb holds only in-frame clones, not every one. This sample has approximately 200,000 clones, with about 80% found just once. The specimen sequenced was peripheral blood. Receptor source: a woman aged 60-70 years with acute or convalescent COVID-19. Each CDR3 is given with its conserved first and last residue. Each record gives: D gene, J gene, clone size, V gene, CDR3 length, CDR3 protein, CDR3 DNA. A D gene is named only where the DNA matches it firmly. A clone size is listed for some rows: how often the clone was seen (once, few, many), or a class if it is expanded.

>TRBD2|TRBJ2-7|.|TRBV27|15
CASIRKSGGYYEQYF
TGTGCCAGTATCCGGAAGAGCGGGGGCTATTACGAGCAGTACTTC
>.|TRBJ2-7|.|TRBV23-1|17
CASSQGKLGTPYCEQYF
TGCGCCAGCAGTCAAGGGAAGTTAGGGACACCCTACTGCGAGCAGTACTTC
>TRBD1|TRBJ2-1|.|TRBV9|13
CASGGTGNNEQFF
TGTGCCAGCGGAGGGACAGGGAACAATGAGCAGTTCTTC
>.|TRBJ2-1|.|TRBV6-5|14
CASRSPSSYNEQFF
TGTGCCAGCAGATCTCCGAGCTCCTACAATGAGCAGTTCTTC
>TRBD1|TRBJ2-7|.|TRBV30|16
CAWTGPTGGRNYEQYF
TGTGCCTGGACGGGACCTACAGGGGGCCGCAACTACGAGCAGTACTTC
>TRBD1|TRBJ2-5|.|TRBV10-1|17
CAKTGTGGIRCQETQYF
TGCGCCAAGACCGGGACAGGGGGGATCAGGTGCCAAGAGACCCAGTACTTC
>.|TRBJ1-2|.|TRBV5-4|14
CASKPPGSSYGYTF
TGTGCCAGCAAACCCCCTGGGAGCTCCTATGGCTACACCTTC
>TRBD1|TRBJ2-7|.|TRBV5-5|16
CASSEFPGQGAYEQYF
TGTGCCAGCAGCGAATTCCCGGGACAGGGGGCCTACGAGCAGTACTTC
>.|TRBJ1-2|.|TRBV28|15
CASTNRGTGVRGYTF
TGTGCCAGCACCAACCGGGGAACCGGGGTGCGTGGCTACACCTTC
>.|TRBJ2-1|once|TRBV19|15
CASSIGQAAGGEQFF
TGTGCCAGTAGTATTGGTCAGGCAGCCGGGGGTGAGCAGTTCTTC
>TRBD1|TRBJ1-6|.|TRBV2|16
CASSPDTGGRNSPLHF
TGTGCCAGCAGTCCTGACACAGGGGGGAGAAATTCACCCCTCCACTTT
>TRBD2|TRBJ2-1|.|TRBV9|17
CASSQQSGGSSYNEQFF
TGTGCCAGCAGCCAACAGAGCGGGGGAAGCTCCTACAATGAGCAGTTCTTC